This passage covers 27 T cell receptor beta chains from one sample sequenced in a study of shared clonotypes between healthy human individuals. TCRdb's table, derived via immunoSEQ multiplex PCR, lists solely in-frame clones and lacks some. The table has over 2 million clones, about nine tenths seen once; the top ten hold 0.37%. Source material: naive CD4+ T cells from PBMCs. The sample's subset: CD45RA+ positively selected. The receptor set was obtained from a man younger than 35 in good health. Some clones in this sample may be carry-over from other donors' samples.

In its sample, this clone was seen once. CDR3 protein: CASSPGGQENYGYTF. Here the CDR3 DNA reads TGTGCCAGCAGCCCAGGGGGACAGGAGAACTATGGCTACACCTTC. This chain uses TRBV7-9 with TRBJ1-2; 8 bases are a match to TRBD1. V trimming: 5 bases; J trimming: 2 bases; junction bases outside the gene matches: 7. CDR1 is SEHNR, CDR2 FQNEAQ, per germline (reference sequence). This CDR3 region has 15 residues. Drawing the rest from reference TRBV7-9 and TRBJ1-2, the complete variable domain is DTGVSQNPRHKITKRGQNVTFRCDPISEHNRLYWYRQTLGQGPEFLTYFQNEAQLEKSRLLSDRFSAERPKGSFSTLEIQRTEQGDSAMYLCASSPGGQENYGYTFGSGTRLTVV.

This chain uses TRBV28 with TRBJ2-4; TRBD2 is a possible D gene (6 bases). The CDR3 covers 14 residues. Looked up from germline, CDR1 is MDHEN and CDR2 is SYDVKM. The V end was cut by 2 bases, the J end by 7 bases, with 12 bases between. CDR3 coding DNA: TGTGCCAGCAGTTTACAGGGAGGATGGAACATTCAGTACTTC. This translates into CASSLQGGWNIQYF.

Note on this clone: The same CDR3 can be traced to other DNA sequences in this sample. The rearrangement links TRBV6-5 to TRBJ2-7; TRBD2 matches 11 bases. The CDR3 runs 14 residues. The germline V gene has CDR1 MNHEY and CDR2 SVGAGI. Germline trimming cut 8 bases from V and 3 bases from J; bases unmatched to any gene: 6. Written as DNA, the CDR3 is TGTGCCAGCTCCAGACTAGCGGGAAGCTACGAGCAGTACTTC. Protein: CASSRLAGSYEQYF.

V is TRBV5-1 and J is TRBJ2-2; TRBD1 might be the D (5 bases). This CDR3 comprises 15 residues. V was pared by 3 bases and J by 0 bases, with 9 bases between. CDR1 SGHRS and CDR2 YFSETQ come from the germline V gene. This CDR3 reads CASSSRQPNTGELFF. As DNA, the CDR3 is TGCGCCAGCAGCTCTCGACAGCCGAACACCGGGGAGCTGTTTTTT.

The chain links TRBV27 to TRBJ2-1; perhaps D is TRBD1 or TRBD2 (6 bases each). The CDR3 runs to 15 residues. The ends were cut back, 1 base at V and 6 bases at J, with 13 bases in the middle. Germline V gives CDR1 MNHEY, CDR2 SMNVEV (reference sequence). CDR3 DNA: TGTGCCAGCAGTTTATACGTCGGGGGCCCCAATGAGCAGTTCTTC. Its protein product is CASSLYVGGPNEQFF.

The chain joins TRBV9 to TRBJ1-1, with D unresolved. CDR3 length: 14 residues. CDR1 and CDR2 from the germline V gene are SGDLS and YYNGEE. V was cut by 2 bases and J by 7 bases, with 15 bases left in between. The CDR3 loop is CASSVFPERLEAFF. CDR3 DNA: TGTGCCAGCAGCGTCTTCCCTGAAAGGCTTGAAGCTTTCTTT.

The rearrangement uses TRBV5-8 and TRBJ2-3; the D is unclear. Germline-derived CDR1 and CDR2 are SGHTS and YDEGEE. The CDR3 extends over 16 amino acids. The germline V and J ends were trimmed by 0 bases and 1 base, with 12 bases remaining between them. CDR3 nucleotide sequence: TGTGCCAGCAGCTTGGGTAGGGCGATCGGCACAGATACGCAGTATTTT. Its protein product is CASSLGRAIGTDTQYF.

The V and J genes are TRBV6-1 and TRBJ2-1; D is perhaps TRBD2 (6 bases). The germline V and J ends were trimmed by 2 bases and 0 bases, with 14 bases remaining between them. The CDR3 is 17 residues long. Germline CDR1 MNHNS, CDR2 SASEGT. The CDR3 here is CASSERGTPASYNEQFF. The CDR3 DNA is TGTGCCAGCAGTGAAAGAGGGACTCCCGCCTCCTACAATGAGCAGTTCTTC.

The V gene is TRBV5-4, the J gene TRBJ2-1; possibly TRBD2 for D (5 bases). The ends were cut back, 4 bases at V and 8 bases at J, with 25 bases in the middle. CDR1 is SGHNT, CDR2 YYREEE, per germline (reference sequence). The CDR3 sequence is 17 residues long. The CDR3 spells CASSDGRARSFMYEQFF. Here the CDR3 DNA reads TGTGCCAGCAGCGATGGGCGGGCCCGGAGTTTTATGTATGAGCAGTTCTTC. Full variable domain (outside the CDR3, taken from reference TRBV5-4 and TRBJ2-1): ETGVTQSPTHLIKTRGQQVTLRCSSQSGHNTVSWYQQALGQGPQFIFQYYREEENGRGNFPPRFSGLQFPNYSSELNVNALELDDSALYLCASSDGRARSFMYEQFFGPGTRLTVL.

As regards this clone: Different DNA sequences within this sample yield the same CDR3. The chain recombines TRBV7-2 with TRBJ1-5, with TRBD1 identical over 7 bases. The length of the CDR3 is 14 residues. With 1 base clipped from V and 4 bases from J, the junction kept 1 base outside the gene matches. CDR1 is SGHTA, CDR2 FQGNSA, per germline. The CDR3 DNA reads as TGTGCCAGCAGCTTAGGGACAGGTAATCAGCCCCAGCATTTT. As protein: CASSLGTGNQPQHF. The whole variable domain, filled in from reference TRBV7-2 and TRBJ1-5, reads GAGVSQSPSNKVTEKGKDVELRCDPISGHTALYWYRQSLGQGLEFLIYFQGNSAPDKSGLPSDRFSAERTGGSVSTLTIQRTQQEDSAVYLCASSLGTGNQPQHFGDGTRLSIL.

J is TRBJ1-3 and V is TRBV9, with unresolved D. Germline V gene sequence: CDR1 SGDLS, CDR2 YYNGEE. The CDR3 spans 15 residues. Trimming shortened V by 2 bases and J by 0 bases, and 9 bases separated the two germline ends. The CDR3 DNA is TGTGCCAGCAGCGTCCAGGTCAACTCTGGAAACACCATATATTTT. It is translated as CASSVQVNSGNTIYF.

J is TRBJ2-7 and V is TRBV7-2; D unclear. The CDR3 loop spans 15 amino acids. Germline CDR1 reads SGHTA; CDR2 reads FQGNSA. The V end was cut by 3 bases, the J end by 3 bases, with 15 bases between. CDR3 sequence: CASSLSGQTIYEQYF. The CDR3 region has the DNA TGTGCCAGCAGCTTGTCCGGCCAAACTATCTACGAGCAGTACTTC.

The chain has TRBV27 and TRBJ2-5; D may be TRBD1 (6 bases). This CDR3 is 16 amino acids long. From germline, CDR1 is MNHEY and CDR2 SMNVEV (reference sequence). V was clipped by 5 bases and J by 0 bases, with 16 bases between them. The CDR3 nucleotides read TGTGCCAGCAGTCGGCGGACAGTCGGAGACCAAGAGACCCAGTACTTC. Translation: CASSRRTVGDQETQYF.

The J gene is TRBJ2-3, the V gene TRBV29-1; the D is unclear. Germline lookup yields CDR1 SQVTM and CDR2 ANQGSEA. This CDR3 is 11 amino acids long. Trimming removed 1 base from V and 7 bases from J, with 6 bases in between. The CDR3 is CSVEVRNTQYF. DNA for the CDR3: TGCAGCGTTGAAGTTCGGAATACGCAGTATTTT.

The chain combines TRBV30 with TRBJ1-6, with D perhaps matching TRBD1 (5 bases). Germline V gene sequence: CDR1 GTSNPN, CDR2 SVGIG (reference sequence). The CDR3 extends over 14 amino acids. V gave up 2 bases and J gave up 10 bases, with 15 bases separating them. The chain's CDR3 is CAWSNWGSRSPLHF. DNA of the CDR3: TGTGCCTGGAGTAATTGGGGCAGCCGGTCACCCCTCCACTTT.

The chain employs TRBV28 and TRBJ1-1; TRBD1 is a possible D gene (5 bases). V lost 8 bases to trimming and J lost 1 base, with 20 bases between them. Germline V gene sequence: CDR1 MDHEN, CDR2 SYDVKM. The CDR3 sequence is 16 residues long. For the CDR3, the DNA is TGTGCCAGCTCTCCCCCCGGGGCGAGGGGGAACACTGAAGCTTTCTTT. Amino acid sequence: CASSPPGARGNTEAFF.

CDR3 in amino acids: CASSKATTDYEQYF. CDR3 in DNA: TGTGCCAGCAGCAAGGCTACGACAGATTACGAGCAGTACTTC. The chain employs TRBV9 and TRBJ2-7; weak D call: TRBD1 (5 bases). V lost 4 bases and J lost 4, with 15 bases in between. This CDR3 comprises 14 residues. CDR1 is SGDLS and CDR2 is YYNGEE in the germline V gene.

This sequence joins TRBV14 and TRBJ1-2; D is possibly TRBD1 (5 bases). The CDR3 is 15 residues long. Trimming removed 1 base at V and 7 bases at J, with 16 bases between. From germline, CDR1 is SGHDN and CDR2 FVKESK. In DNA form, the CDR3 reads TGTGCCAGCAGCCAAGCCGGGACGATAACGGCTGGCTACACCTTC. Residues: CASSQAGTITAGYTF. Based on the CDR3 plus reference TRBV14 and TRBJ1-2, the full variable domain is EAGVTQFPSHSVIEKGQTVTLRCDPISGHDNLYWYRRVMGKEIKFLLHFVKESKQDESGMPNNRFLAERTGGTYSTLKVQPAELEDSGVYFCASSQAGTITAGYTFGSGTRLTVV.

Regarding this clone: Other DNA sequences from this sample encode an identical CDR3 as well. The V gene is TRBV11-3, the J gene TRBJ2-1; D unclear. Trimming removed 5 bases at V and 6 bases at J, with 5 bases between. The CDR3 sequence is 11 residues long. Germline CDR1 and CDR2: SGHNT and YENEEA. CDR3: CASSRGNEQFF. The CDR3 DNA sequence: TGTGCCAGCAGCCGAGGCAATGAGCAGTTCTTC.

The rearrangement links TRBV5-5 to TRBJ1-1; D unclear. This CDR3 is 14 amino acids long. V was clipped by 4 bases and J by 1 base, with 11 bases between them. Germline CDR1 reads SGHKS; CDR2 reads YYEKEE (reference sequence). The DNA of the CDR3 is TGTGCCAGCAGCCCGAGACACGAGAACACTGAAGCTTTCTTT. Translation: CASSPRHENTEAFF.

The chain is built from TRBV25-1 and TRBJ2-1; D possibly corresponds to TRBD1 (6 bases). Trimming cost V 4 bases and J 2 bases, with 12 bases left between them. Germline CDR1 reads MGHDK; CDR2 reads SYGVNS. This CDR3 region has 15 residues. CDR3 DNA: TGTGCCAGCAGTGGATACAGGGCCCCCTACAATGAGCAGTTCTTC. Amino acids: CASSGYRAPYNEQFF.

The rearrangement uses TRBV29-1 and TRBJ1-2, with 7 bases matching TRBD1. CDR1 and CDR2 from the germline V gene are SQVTM and ANQGSEA. The trim removed 5 bases at V and 6 bases at J, leaving 9 bases unmatched. The CDR3 is 13 residues long. Here the CDR3 reads CSVIRQGRDGYTF. In DNA form, the CDR3 reads TGCAGCGTTATAAGACAGGGACGGGATGGCTACACCTTC.

This sequence joins TRBV7-6 and TRBJ2-2; no clear D gene. This CDR3 region has 16 residues. The germline CDR1 and CDR2 sequences are SGHVS and FNYEAQ. Trimming took 1 base from V and 7 from J, leaving 16 bases between them. The DNA of the CDR3 is TGTGCCAGCAGCTTAGTTAGCTGGACCCCCGGCGGGGAGCTGTTTTTT. Its protein product is CASSLVSWTPGGELFF.

The rearrangement links TRBV7-9 to TRBJ2-5; 10 bases are a match to TRBD1. Germline loops: CDR1 SEHNR, CDR2 FQNEAQ (reference sequence). The CDR3 consists of 16 residues. The V segment lost 3 bases and the J segment 7 bases; nucleotides outside the gene matches: 11. CDR3: CASSLGGTGASGTQYF. CDR3 bases: TGTGCCAGCAGCTTGGGGGGGACAGGGGCCAGCGGGACCCAGTACTTC.

The chain employs TRBV6-6 and TRBJ1-6; maybe TRBD1 (5 bases). Germline CDR1 reads MNHNY; CDR2 reads SVGAGI (reference sequence). V was pared by 1 base and J by 10 bases, with 14 bases between. This CDR3 is built from 15 residues. CDR3 loop: CASSYFRTYGSPLHF. CDR3 DNA sequence: TGTGCCAGCAGTTACTTTAGGACATACGGGTCACCCCTCCACTTT.

V and J are TRBV7-2 and TRBJ2-5, with 9 bases identical to TRBD2. CDR1 and CDR2 from the germline V gene are SGHTA and FQGNSA. The CDR3 sequence is 16 residues long. Trimming at V came to 0 bases and at J to 2 bases, leaving 4 bases not matched to a gene. The CDR3 nucleotides read TGTGCCAGCAGCTTAGCGGCTAGCGGGGAACAAGAGACCCAGTACTTC. This translates into CASSLAASGEQETQYF.

This chain connects TRBV5-4 to TRBJ2-4; TRBD2 matches at 12 bases. CDR3 length equals 19 residues. The V and J ends lost 1 base and 0 bases, in that order; junction bases with no gene match: 8. Per germline, CDR1 SGHNT and CDR2 YYREEE (reference sequence). The CDR3: CASSLRLPSGRGAKNIQYF. For the CDR3, the DNA is TGTGCCAGCAGCTTGAGACTCCCTAGCGGGAGGGGAGCCAAAAACATTCAGTACTTC.